This T cell receptor beta chain was identified during a study of vaccination and CD4 T cells after COVID-19 (dated by TCRdb to between 2021 and 2022). With respect to the entire study: Convalescent patients had a positive SARS-CoV-2 result on nasal swab PCR, and of these patients, nine had mild disease and one had severe disease. Post-vaccine blood samples were collected a median of about 72 days after the second vaccine dose, ranging from roughly 13 to 250 days. Two doses of either the Pfizer-BioNTech BNT162b2 vaccine (n=8) or the Moderna mRNA-1273 vaccine (n=2) were administered to participants. Post-COVID blood samples from convalescent patients were collected a median of about 100 days after diagnosis, with a range of about 30 to 170 days. The cultures were stimulated with overlapping spike peptide pools from SARS-CoV-2 and from the common cold coronaviruses HCoV-NL63, HCoV-OC43 and HCoV-229E. In approximately eleven COVID-19 convalescent patients and a few infection-naive healthy vaccine recipients, the spike-specific CD4+ TCR repertoire before mRNA vaccination was compared with the repertoire after mRNA vaccination. A few convalescent patients were sampled both early after vaccination (day 14) and late after vaccination (days 161 to 241). The convalescent cohort comprised six males and four females, including two Hispanic individuals, seven Caucasians, two Asians and one multiracial person. Control cultures used a CEFX viral epitope pool as positive control, an HIV-1 Nef peptide pool as negative control, or no peptide.

The sample's time point label, in plain terms: late sampling 161 to 241 days after vaccination in three convalescent patients. In light of the paper, this sample's treatment or condition label describes: roughly 10-day PBMC culture with coronavirus spike peptide pools or control peptides (ViraFEST assay). The ViraFEST assay, used in the study, expanded antigen-specific T cells with peptide pools and then identified the expanded clonotypes through TCR sequencing. The convalescent patients' positive SARS-CoV-2 PCR tests were from March to December 2020, which was before the Alpha, Beta and Delta variants emerged in the United States. Each well held some 2 million PBMCs cultured in IMDM containing about 5% human AB serum and around 10 IU/ml IL-2, with around 9.7 ug/ml peptide pools added. On days 3 and 7, half of the culture medium was replaced with fresh IL-2-containing medium. Once the cells had been in culture for roughly 10 days, the EasySep CD4+ T cell isolation kit was used to isolate CD4+ T cells by negative selection. Ficoll-Paque Plus gradient centrifugation was used to isolate PBMCs from whole blood, and the isolated PBMCs were then either used fresh or cryopreserved at -140C. Triplicate wells were generally used for each culture condition.

Library construction relied on PCR. DNA from cultured CD4+ T cells was subjected to TCR sequencing with the Oncomine TCR Beta short-read assay at the Johns Hopkins FTIC core. The QIAamp micro DNA kit was used to extract genomic DNA from the cultured CD4+ T cells. Oncomine TCR Beta libraries from cultured CD4+ T cells were pooled with unique dual indexes and sequenced on an Illumina iSeq 100. On the authors' methods: Non-productive sequences were filtered out, and CDR3s that did not start with C, did not end with F or W, or were shorter than 7 amino acids were discarded. Antigen-specific clonotypes were identified with the MANAFEST web application by comparing peptide-stimulated wells with reference and other culture wells. To be called positive, a clone needed an FDR below 0.05, an odds ratio above 5, and a productive frequency above 0.1% in at least two of three replicate wells. Cross-reactive clonotypes were defined as significantly expanded in both SARS-CoV-2 spike wells and at least one common cold coronavirus spike condition. Using R version 3.6.1, CDR3 homology was evaluated through Levenshtein distances (stringdist) along with unrooted phylogenetic trees (ape). In TCRdb, the public reads were trimmed at Q25 with fastp and aligned with MiXCR, with productive beta chains retained. Rows merge per CDR3 protein into single entries with the most common DNA and genes. The V and J calls were determined by TCRdb, not by the authors. The sample profile shows under 25,000 distinct CDR3 sequences; 30% to 35% of them were found once. The ten biggest clones cover around 9.2% of the sample.

Worth noting for this clonotype: Its specific antigen is unknown. No base quality values were provided; no much bigger clone lies one nucleotide off.

Looking up the germline V gene yields CDR1 SQVTM and CDR2 ANQGSEA. V and J lose 8 bases and 0 bases, and a span of 11 bases separates them. The CDR3 goes from the cysteine to the phenylalanine over 12 residues. Of the read, only the CDR3 DNA is kept; its 36 bases are in frame from base 1. The research as a whole found: In convalescent patients, nearly all vaccine-specific clones (304 of 307) were found to be mono-reactive for SARS-CoV-2 spike rather than cross-reactive with common cold coronaviruses. Among the post-vaccine SARS-CoV-2-reactive clones in convalescent patients, a median approximately 90% showed up only after vaccination, which suggests vaccine-specific priming. Relatively few convalescent patients were included in the study, and early timepoints after natural infection were not analyzed. The median number of SARS-CoV-2-reactive clonotypes rose from fewer than 25 after infection to roughly 40 after vaccination, but the change was not significant.

This receptor was identified in a human donor who had recovered from COVID-19. The source was CD4+ T cells from blood, cultured in vitro, collected about 7 months after SARS-CoV-2 vaccination. The chain is made from TRBV29-1 and TRBJ2-7; TRBD1 might be the D gene, on 5 matching bases. CDR3 region: CSTEDSSYEQYF. The DNA reads TGCAGCACCGAAGACAGCTCCTACGAGCAGTACTTC.